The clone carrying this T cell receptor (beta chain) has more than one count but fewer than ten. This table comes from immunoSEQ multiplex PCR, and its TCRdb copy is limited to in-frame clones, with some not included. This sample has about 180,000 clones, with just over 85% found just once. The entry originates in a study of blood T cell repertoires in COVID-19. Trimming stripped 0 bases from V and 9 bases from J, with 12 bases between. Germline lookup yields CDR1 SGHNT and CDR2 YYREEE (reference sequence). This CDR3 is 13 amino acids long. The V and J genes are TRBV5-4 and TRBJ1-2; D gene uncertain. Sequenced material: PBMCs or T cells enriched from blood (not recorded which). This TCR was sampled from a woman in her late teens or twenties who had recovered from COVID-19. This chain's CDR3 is CASSLAGGNRYTF. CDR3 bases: TGTGCCAGCAGCTTGGCCGGCGGAAACCGCTACACCTTC.